Presented here are 20 T cell receptor beta chains from one specimen sequenced in a study of blood T cell repertoires in COVID-19. Assay: immunoSEQ multiplex PCR; the TCRdb copy retains only in-frame clones and omits some. In the table there are roughly 130,000 clones, about 83% of which are singletons. Material for sequencing was PBMCs or T cells enriched from blood (not recorded which). All receptors derive from a woman between 25 and 40 years old who had recovered from COVID-19.

This rearrangement joins TRBV2 to TRBJ1-3; no firm D call. The germline CDR1 and CDR2 sequences are SNHLY and FYNNEI. This CDR3 region has 13 residues. Between the trimmed V and J ends, which lost 4 bases and 4 bases, there was a span of 8 bases. The CDR3 DNA sequence: TGTGCCAGCAGTGTGGGAGGGGGAAACACCATATATTTT. It encodes CASSVGGGNTIYF.

This chain links TRBV7-6 with TRBJ1-4; 9 nucleotides align to TRBD1. CDR1 is SGHVS and CDR2 is FNYEAQ in the germline V gene. Losses at the gene ends were 5 bases for V and 4 bases for J; bases not matched to a gene: 8. The CDR3 totals 16 residues. CDR3 sequence reads: CASSPRTGADNEKLFF. Here the CDR3 DNA reads TGTGCCAGCAGCCCCAGGACAGGGGCAGATAATGAAAAACTGTTTTTT.

The chain is built from TRBV7-3 and TRBJ2-2, with D perhaps matching TRBD2 (6 bases). Per germline, CDR1 SGHTA and CDR2 FQGTGA. This CDR3 spans 15 amino acids. V dropped 1 base and J dropped 4 bases, with 10 bases sitting between them. The chain's CDR3 is CASSLSSGRTGELFF. The CDR3, as DNA: TGTGCCAGCAGCTTAAGTAGCGGACGCACCGGGGAGCTGTTTTTT.

The chain couples TRBV30 to TRBJ2-1, with 7 bases identical to TRBD2. The J segment lost 6 bases and the V segment lost 5 bases, leaving 4 bases of the junction unmatched. This CDR3 spans 12 amino acids. The V gene's germline CDR1 is GTSNPN and CDR2 SVGIG (reference sequence). CDR3 loop: CAWGAGLNEQFF. In DNA form, the CDR3 reads TGTGCCTGGGGAGCGGGACTCAATGAGCAGTTCTTC.

The rearrangement links TRBV5-1 to TRBJ2-7, with D possibly matching TRBD2 (6 bases). Trimming pared 4 bases from V and 3 bases from J, leaving 11 bases between. This CDR3 comprises 13 residues. CDR1 is SGHRS and CDR2 is YFSETQ in the germline V gene. The CDR3 region is CASSEEGYYEQYF. In DNA form, the CDR3 reads TGCGCCAGCAGCGAGGAGGGGTACTACGAGCAGTACTTC.

This chain joins TRBV7-9 and TRBJ2-4; 8 bases fit TRBD1. The CDR3 covers 14 residues. J gave up 15 bases and V 4 bases, and 14 bases lay outside the gene matches. CDR1 is SEHNR and CDR2 is FQNEAQ in the germline V gene (reference sequence). The CDR3 sequence: CASSSYKGRGLLYF. The CDR3 DNA follows: TGTGCCAGCAGCTCCTACAAGGGCAGGGGGCTTCTGTACTTC.

The chain uses TRBV7-2 and TRBJ2-7; 10 bases are shared with TRBD2. In germline, CDR1 is SGHTA, CDR2 FQGNSA. The CDR3 runs to 16 residues. The V and J ends lost 4 bases and 4 bases, in that order; junction bases with no gene match: 10. CDR3 amino acids: CASSWASSGSGYEQYF. The CDR3 DNA follows: TGTGCCAGCAGCTGGGCGTCTAGCGGGAGCGGATACGAGCAGTACTTC. Complete variable domain (other parts from reference TRBV7-2 and TRBJ2-7): GAGVSQSPSNKVTEKGKDVELRCDPISGHTALYWYRQSLGQGLEFLIYFQGNSAPDKSGLPSDRFSAERTGGSVSTLTIQRTQQEDSAVYLCASSWASSGSGYEQYFGPGTRLTVT.

The chain has TRBV10-3 and TRBJ1-1; D perhaps matches TRBD1 (5 bases). Germline V gene lookup returns CDR1 ENHRY and CDR2 SYGVKD. Trimming left V 0 bases short and J 0 bases short, with 11 bases between. The CDR3 has 16 residues. The CDR3 DNA reads TGTGCCATCAGTGAGTCGGGGAGGGGCCTGAACACTGAAGCTTTCTTT. This gives the protein CAISESGRGLNTEAFF.

The chain uses TRBV5-1 and TRBJ2-2; D perhaps matches TRBD2 (5 bases). Germline loops: CDR1 SGHRS, CDR2 YFSETQ. The CDR3 consists of 15 residues. Trimming cost V 4 bases and J 6 bases, with 16 bases left between them. CDR3 bases: TGCGCCAGCAGCCCCCAGCTGGGGAGCCCCGGGGAGCTGTTTTTT. Its translation is CASSPQLGSPGELFF.

V gene TRBV6-5 combines with J gene TRBJ1-4; D is uncertain. The CDR3 spans 14 residues. Between the trimmed V and J ends, which lost 4 bases and 0 bases, there was a span of 6 bases. CDR1 and CDR2 from the germline V gene are MNHEY and SVGAGI. For the CDR3, the DNA is TGTGCCAGCAGTTCCCCCGCAACTAATGAAAAACTGTTTTTT. Protein sequence: CASSSPATNEKLFF.

The gene calls are TRBV29-1 and TRBJ2-7; 7 nucleotides line up with TRBD2. Per the germline V gene, CDR1 is SQVTM and CDR2 is ANQGSEA. This CDR3 has 16 residues. The V segment lost 1 base and the J segment 0 bases; nucleotides outside the gene matches: 9. In nucleotides, the CDR3 is TGCAGCGTTGAAGCCTGGGGGGGAGACAGCTCCTACGAGCAGTACTTC. This codes for CSVEAWGGDSSYEQYF.

V gene TRBV7-9 combines with J gene TRBJ2-1; weak D call: TRBD2 (5 bases). The germline V and J ends were trimmed by 4 bases and 4 bases, with 17 bases remaining between them. This CDR3 has 16 amino acids. Germline assignment: CDR1 SEHNR and CDR2 FQNEAQ (reference sequence). The CDR3 bases are TGTGCCAGCAGCTCTCCGGTAGGGAGTAGGTACAATGAGCAGTTCTTC. Protein sequence: CASSSPVGSRYNEQFF.

The chain combines TRBV6-4 with TRBJ2-2, with 11 bases matching TRBD2. With 5 bases clipped from V and 4 bases from J, the junction kept 6 bases outside the gene matches. The CDR3 is 16 residues long. Germline V gene lookup returns CDR1 MRHNA and CDR2 SNTAGT. CDR3 amino acids: CASSSELAGVTGELFF. CDR3 nucleotide sequence: TGTGCCAGCAGTTCTGAACTAGCGGGGGTCACCGGGGAGCTGTTTTTT.

The gene calls are TRBV4-1 and TRBJ1-5, with a weak D call TRBD1 (6 bases). In germline, CDR1 is MGHRA, CDR2 YSYEKL. The CDR3 sequence is 15 residues long. The germline V and J ends were trimmed by 1 base and 6 bases, with 13 bases remaining between them. CDR3 in DNA: TGCGCCAGCAGCCAAGCCCTACAGGGTGGTCAGCCCCAGCATTTT. As protein: CASSQALQGGQPQHF.

CDR3 nucleotides: TGTGCCAGCAGGGTTTCGACAGGGATCAACTACGAGCAGTACTTC. Encoded protein: CASRVSTGINYEQYF. The rearrangement joins TRBV4-2 to TRBJ2-7; 7 bases line up with TRBD1. With 6 bases clipped from V and 3 bases from J, the junction kept 11 bases outside the gene matches. The CDR3 loop spans 15 amino acids. Looked up from germline, CDR1 is LGHNA and CDR2 is YNFKEQ.

J is TRBJ2-3 and V is TRBV10-1; TRBD1 is a possible D gene (6 bases). The V end was cut by 6 bases, the J end by 0 bases, with 13 bases between. The CDR3 covers 15 residues. Germline CDR1 is WNHNN and CDR2 is SYGVQD (reference sequence). The CDR3 protein is CASRPTGSSTDTQYF. In DNA, the CDR3 is TGCGCCAGCAGGCCGACAGGTTCTAGCACAGATACGCAGTATTTT.

The V and J genes are TRBV4-3 and TRBJ2-3; TRBD2 matches 10 bases. Trimming at V came to 5 bases and at J to 4 bases, leaving 9 bases not matched to a gene. Germline V gene data show CDR1 as LGHNA and CDR2 as YSLEER. The CDR3 consists of 16 residues. CDR3 in DNA: TGCGCCAGCAGCTACGCTAGCGGGAGTAGGGCAGATACGCAGTATTTT. Translated, it gives CASSYASGSRADTQYF.

The chain couples TRBV5-1 to TRBJ2-1, with D possibly TRBD2 on 6 matching bases. Trimming left V 5 bases short and J 5 bases short, with 14 bases between. Looked up from germline, CDR1 is SGHRS and CDR2 is YFSETQ. The CDR3 consists of 14 residues. The CDR3 coding sequence is TGCGCCAGCAGAGCCCCTGGAGGGGACAATGAGCAGTTCTTC. Its protein is CASRAPGGDNEQFF.

This chain links TRBV7-8 with TRBJ1-3, with 12 positions matching TRBD1. J gave up 4 bases and V 1 base, and 8 bases lay outside the gene matches. The CDR3 has 18 residues. Germline-derived CDR1 and CDR2 are SGHVS and FQNEAQ. CDR3 nucleotides: TGTGCCAGCAGCTTAGTCATCGGGACAGGGGGCTCCGGAAACACCATATATTTT. This codes for CASSLVIGTGGSGNTIYF. The entire variable domain, with the rest obtained from reference TRBV7-8 and TRBJ1-3, is as follows: GAGVSQSPRYKVAKRGQDVALRCDPISGHVSLFWYQQALGQGPEFLTYFQNEAQLDKSGLPSDRFFAERPEGSVSTLKIQRTQQEDSAVYLCASSLVIGTGGSGNTIYFGEGSWLTVV.

This chain uses TRBV27 with TRBJ2-7; 7 bases align to TRBD1. The CDR3 runs 14 residues. The trim removed 5 bases at V and 4 bases at J, leaving 8 bases unmatched. In germline, CDR1 is MNHEY, CDR2 SMNVEV (reference sequence). For the CDR3, the DNA is TGTGCCAGCAGTCCGACAGGGTTTGGGTACGAGCAGTACTTC. Encoded protein: CASSPTGFGYEQYF.